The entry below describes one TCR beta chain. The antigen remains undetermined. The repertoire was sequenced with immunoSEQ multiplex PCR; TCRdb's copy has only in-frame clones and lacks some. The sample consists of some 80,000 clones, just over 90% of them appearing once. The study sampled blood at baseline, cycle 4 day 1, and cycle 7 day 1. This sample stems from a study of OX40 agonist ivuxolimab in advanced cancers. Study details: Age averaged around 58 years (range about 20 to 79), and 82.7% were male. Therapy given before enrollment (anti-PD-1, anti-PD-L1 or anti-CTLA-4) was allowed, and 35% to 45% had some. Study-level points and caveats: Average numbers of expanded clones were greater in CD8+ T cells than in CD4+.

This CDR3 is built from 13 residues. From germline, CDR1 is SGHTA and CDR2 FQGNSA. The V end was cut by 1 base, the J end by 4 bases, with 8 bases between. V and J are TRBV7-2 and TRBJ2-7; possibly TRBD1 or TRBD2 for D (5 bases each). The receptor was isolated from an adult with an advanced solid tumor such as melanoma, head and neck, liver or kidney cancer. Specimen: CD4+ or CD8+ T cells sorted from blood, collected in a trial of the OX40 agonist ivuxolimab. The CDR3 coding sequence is TGTGCCAGCAGCTTAGATTGGGGGTACGAGCAGTACTTC. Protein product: CASSLDWGYEQYF. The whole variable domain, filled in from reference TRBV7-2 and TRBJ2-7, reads GAGVSQSPSNKVTEKGKDVELRCDPISGHTALYWYRQSLGQGLEFLIYFQGNSAPDKSGLPSDRFSAERTGGSVSTLTIQRTQQEDSAVYLCASSLDWGYEQYFGPGTRLTVT.